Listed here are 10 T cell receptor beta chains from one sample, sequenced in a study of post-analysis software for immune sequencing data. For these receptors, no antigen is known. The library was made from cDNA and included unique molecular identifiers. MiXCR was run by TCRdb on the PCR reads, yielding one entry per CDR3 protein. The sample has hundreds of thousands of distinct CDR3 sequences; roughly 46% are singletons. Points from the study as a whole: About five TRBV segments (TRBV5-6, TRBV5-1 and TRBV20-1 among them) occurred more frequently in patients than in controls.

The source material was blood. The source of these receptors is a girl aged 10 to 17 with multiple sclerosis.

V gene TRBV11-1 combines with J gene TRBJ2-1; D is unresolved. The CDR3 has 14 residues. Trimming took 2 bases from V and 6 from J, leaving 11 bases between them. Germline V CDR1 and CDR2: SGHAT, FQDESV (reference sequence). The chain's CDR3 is CASSLYRTSNEQFF. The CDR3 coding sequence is TGTGCCAGCAGCTTATACCGTACCTCCAATGAGCAGTTCTTC. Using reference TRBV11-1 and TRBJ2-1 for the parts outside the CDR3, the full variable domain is EAEVAQSPRYKITEKSQAVAFWCDPISGHATLYWYRQILGQGPELLVQFQDESVVDDSQLPKDRFSAERLKGVDSTLKIQPAELGDSAMYLCASSLYRTSNEQFFGPGTRLTVL.

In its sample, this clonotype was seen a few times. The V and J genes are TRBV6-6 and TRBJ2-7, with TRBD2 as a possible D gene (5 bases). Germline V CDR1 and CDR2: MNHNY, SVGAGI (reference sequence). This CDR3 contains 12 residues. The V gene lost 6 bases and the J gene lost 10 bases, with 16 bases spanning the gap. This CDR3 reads CASSHGVEDQYF. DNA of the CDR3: TGTGCCAGCAGCCACGGTGTGGAGGACCAGTACTTC.

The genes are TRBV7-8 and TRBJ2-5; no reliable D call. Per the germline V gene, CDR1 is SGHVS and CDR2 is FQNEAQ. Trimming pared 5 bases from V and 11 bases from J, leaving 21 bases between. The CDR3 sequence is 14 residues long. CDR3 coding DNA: TGTGCCAGCAGCCCTCGGGCAGCCGGTCACGGGCAGTACTTC. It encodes CASSPRAAGHGQYF.

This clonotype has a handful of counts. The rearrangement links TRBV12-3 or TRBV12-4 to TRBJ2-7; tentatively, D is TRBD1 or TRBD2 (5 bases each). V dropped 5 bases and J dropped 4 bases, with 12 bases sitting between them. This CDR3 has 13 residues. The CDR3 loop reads CASSSAGRYEQYF. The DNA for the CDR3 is TGTGCCAGCAGTAGCGCAGGGAGATACGAGCAGTACTTC.

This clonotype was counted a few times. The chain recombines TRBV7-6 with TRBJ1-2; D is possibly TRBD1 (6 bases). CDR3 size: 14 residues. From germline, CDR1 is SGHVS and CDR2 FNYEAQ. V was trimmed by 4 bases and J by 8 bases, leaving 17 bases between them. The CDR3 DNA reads TGTGCCAGCAGCTCCATCAGGGGCCCAGGGGGCTACACCTTC. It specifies CASSSIRGPGGYTF.

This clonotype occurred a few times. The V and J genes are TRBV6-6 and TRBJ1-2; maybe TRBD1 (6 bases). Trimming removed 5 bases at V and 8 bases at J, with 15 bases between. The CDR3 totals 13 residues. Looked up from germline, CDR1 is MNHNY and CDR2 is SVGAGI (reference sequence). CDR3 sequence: CASSPGAGTGYTF. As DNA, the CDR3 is TGTGCCAGCAGTCCAGGGGCGGGAACGGGCTACACCTTC.

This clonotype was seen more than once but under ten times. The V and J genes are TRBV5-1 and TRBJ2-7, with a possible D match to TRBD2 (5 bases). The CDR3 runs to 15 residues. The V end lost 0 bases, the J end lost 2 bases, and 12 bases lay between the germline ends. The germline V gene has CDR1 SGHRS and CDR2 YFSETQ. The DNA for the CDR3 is TGCGCCAGCAGCTTGGATACTAGTCGGGCCTACGAGCAGTACTTC. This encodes CASSLDTSRAYEQYF.

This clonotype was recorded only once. CDR3 DNA sequence: TGTGCCAGCAGCTTTAAGGGTGGAGGACAATCAAGCGAGCAGTACTTC. Translating it yields CASSFKGGGQSSEQYF. This chain joins TRBV7-2 and TRBJ2-7, with D perhaps being TRBD1 or TRBD2 (5 bases each). The germline V gene encodes CDR1 SGHTA and CDR2 FQGNSA. This CDR3 region has 16 residues. V was clipped by 3 bases and J by 6 bases, with 21 bases between them.

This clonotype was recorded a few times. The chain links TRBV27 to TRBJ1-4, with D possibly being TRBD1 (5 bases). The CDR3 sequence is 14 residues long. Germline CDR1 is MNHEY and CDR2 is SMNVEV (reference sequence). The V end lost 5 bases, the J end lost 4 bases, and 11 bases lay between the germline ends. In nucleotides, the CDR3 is TGTGCCAGCAGTCCCCGGGACGGTAATGAAAAACTGTTTTTT. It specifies CASSPRDGNEKLFF.

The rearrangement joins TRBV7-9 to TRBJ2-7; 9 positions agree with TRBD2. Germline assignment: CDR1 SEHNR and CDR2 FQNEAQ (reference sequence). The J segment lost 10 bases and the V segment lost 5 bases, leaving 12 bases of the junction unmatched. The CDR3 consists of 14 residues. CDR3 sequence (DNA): TGTGCCAGCAGCCCCGGCGGGGGGGCCGAGGCCCAGTACTTC. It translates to CASSPGGGAEAQYF.